This entry lists 14 T cell receptor beta chains sequenced from one sample in a study of T cell repertoires in cytomegalovirus infection. TCRdb passed the reads through MiXCR, listing each CDR3 protein once. The table lists 200,000 to 300,000 distinct CDR3 sequences, approximately 14% of them singletons, with 8.5% to 9% in the top ten. Sequencing was performed on PBMCs. Source of these receptors: a human donor in good health (CMV status not recorded). Some clones in this sample may be carry-over from other donors' samples.

There are many counts of this clonotype. The V call is TRBV7-2, the J call TRBJ2-7; D gene unclear. There are 14 residues in the CDR3. Deletions cut 1 base from V and 0 bases from J, with 7 bases between. Germline assignment: CDR1 SGHTA and CDR2 FQGNSA. CDR3 coding DNA: TGTGCCAGCAGCTTAGACGTACTCTCCTACGAGCAGTACTTC. Its translation: CASSLDVLSYEQYF.

This clonotype appeared a few times. This clone may be a read error of a much larger clone one base away. This chain uses TRBV7-6 with TRBJ2-3, with TRBD2 matching over 13 bases. CDR1 and CDR2 (germline): SGHVS, FNYEAQ. The CDR3 loop spans 15 amino acids. After removal of 7 bases from V and 6 bases from J, the junction contained 7 bases not matched to a gene. CDR3 sequence (DNA): TGTGCCAGCATCTTCGGGACTAGCGGGGTTGATACGCAGTATTTT. This gives the protein CASIFGTSGVDTQYF.

This clonotype was detected ten times or more. The rearrangement uses TRBV6-2 or TRBV6-3 and TRBJ2-3; TRBD2 might be the D (6 bases). The CDR3 runs 13 residues. V dropped 5 bases and J dropped 4 bases, with 10 bases sitting between them. In germline, CDR1 is MNHEY, CDR2 SVGEGT. The CDR3 loop reads CASSPGLADTQYF. CDR3 in DNA: TGTGCCAGCAGTCCGGGACTTGCAGATACGCAGTATTTT.

This clonotype was seen a handful of times. J is TRBJ2-1 and V is TRBV5-1; 12 nucleotides line up with TRBD2. The V gene's germline CDR1 is SGHRS and CDR2 YFSETQ. V trimming: 6 bases; J trimming: 6 bases; junction bases outside the gene matches: 4. The CDR3 runs 14 residues. CDR3 region: CASTSGGAGNEQFF. DNA of the CDR3: TGCGCCAGCACTAGCGGGGGGGCGGGCAATGAGCAGTTCTTC.

This clonotype appeared many times. The rearrangement joins TRBV6-2 or TRBV6-3 to TRBJ2-1, with 15 bases that match TRBD2. The V and J ends lost 8 bases and 9 bases, in that order; junction bases with no gene match: 2. This CDR3 comprises 13 residues. From germline, CDR1 is MNHEY and CDR2 SVGEGT. The CDR3 protein is CASGTSGRFEQFF. Written as DNA, the CDR3 is TGTGCCAGCGGGACTAGCGGGAGGTTTGAGCAGTTCTTC.

This clonotype has only a few counts. V is TRBV20-1 and J is TRBJ2-3; D is perhaps TRBD2 (7 bases). Germline CDR1 and CDR2: DFQATT and SNEGSKA (reference sequence). This CDR3 is built from 14 residues. Trimming shortened V by 3 bases and J by 5 bases, and 15 bases separated the two germline ends. Here the CDR3 DNA reads TGCAGTGCTAGGACGGGGGGCCGGAGAGATACGCAGTATTTT. The encoded protein is CSARTGGRRDTQYF.

The chain couples TRBV28 to TRBJ1-5; TRBD1 aligns across 9 bases. V lost 6 bases and J lost 5; bases outside the gene matches: 5. CDR1 is MDHEN and CDR2 is SYDVKM in the germline V gene. The CDR3 is 14 amino acids. CDR3 region: CASSSQGAHQPQHF. The DNA for the CDR3 is TGTGCCAGCAGCTCACAGGGGGCCCATCAGCCCCAGCATTTT.

The table lists this clonotype with many counts. CDR3 residues: CASSPTPFYNEQFF. CDR3 DNA: TGTGCCAGCAGCCCCACCCCATTCTACAATGAGCAGTTCTTC. The chain is built from TRBV7-3 and TRBJ2-1; no firm D call. The ends were cut back, 5 bases at V and 3 bases at J, with 11 bases in the middle. This CDR3 is 14 amino acids long. CDR1 is SGHTA, CDR2 FQGTGA, per germline.

This clonotype showed up just a few times. The chain combines TRBV19 with TRBJ2-3; TRBD1 matches at 7 bases. The J segment lost 2 bases and the V segment lost 5 bases, leaving 10 bases of the junction unmatched. Germline V CDR1 and CDR2: LNHDA, SQIVND (reference sequence). This CDR3 spans 16 amino acids. The CDR3 loop reads CASSPTGQRNTDTQYF. In DNA form, the CDR3 reads TGTGCCAGTAGTCCCACGGGACAGAGAAACACAGATACGCAGTATTTT.

This clonotype came up many times. This sequence joins TRBV7-9 and TRBJ2-3; D is undetermined. CDR1 and CDR2 (germline): SEHNR, FQNEAQ (reference sequence). V was trimmed by 2 bases and J by 1 base, leaving 10 bases between them. This CDR3 comprises 15 residues. The CDR3 here is CASSLNPPGTDTQYF. Here the CDR3 DNA reads TGTGCCAGCAGCTTAAACCCCCCCGGCACAGATACGCAGTATTTT.

The sample holds many counts of this clonotype. The chain is built from TRBV6-2 or TRBV6-3 and TRBJ2-5, with D maybe TRBD2 (5 bases). CDR3 size: 14 residues. V lost 2 bases, J lost 5 bases, and 12 bases lay in between. The germline V gene has CDR1 MNHEY and CDR2 SVGEGT. The chain's CDR3 is CASSYGGPSETQYF. CDR3 nucleotide sequence: TGTGCCAGCAGTTACGGAGGACCTAGCGAGACCCAGTACTTC.

The chain couples TRBV29-1 to TRBJ2-7; the D is unclear. The CDR3 is 11 amino acids. Germline CDR1 SQVTM, CDR2 ANQGSEA. Trimming took 4 bases from V and 4 from J, leaving 8 bases between them. CDR3 sequence: CSVVGFYEQYF. CDR3 bases: TGCAGCGTTGTCGGGTTTTACGAGCAGTACTTC.

V is TRBV20-1 and J is TRBJ2-3, with D possibly called TRBD1 or TRBD2 (5 bases each). Trimming left V 5 bases short and J 2 bases short, with 14 bases between. The germline gives CDR1 DFQATT, CDR2 SNEGSKA (reference sequence). This CDR3 has 14 amino acids. This CDR3 is CSAYGTIITDTQYF. CDR3 DNA sequence: TGCAGTGCTTACGGGACGATAATCACAGATACGCAGTATTTT.

A few counts support this clonotype. V is TRBV28 and J is TRBJ1-3; 7 positions agree with TRBD1. Germline V gives CDR1 MDHEN, CDR2 SYDVKM. The CDR3 spans 16 residues. Unmatched junction bases numbered 9, after V lost 5 bases and J lost 2 bases. The chain's CDR3 is CASSTRTGDPGNTIYF. The CDR3 bases are TGTGCCAGCAGTACCCGGACAGGCGACCCTGGAAACACCATATATTTT.